This T cell receptor beta chain was profiled in a study of T cells in Graves' hyperthyroidism and ophthalmopathy. Overall study results and limits: Blood samples included most of the expanded thyroid clonotypes exceeding 0.001.

RNA transcripts were the template for amplifying TCR beta CDR3 regions. The HTBI primer set drove a first-round RT-PCR of the TCR CDR3. TCRdb re-derived calls from the multiplex PCR reads in MiXCR, one entry per CDR3 protein. There are almost 600,000 distinct CDR3 sequences in the sample; approximately 13% occur only once, and 5.5% to 7.5% lies in the top ten. This clonotype showed up many times. Antigen specificity is unknown. Trimming left V 0 bases short and J 9 bases short, with 20 bases between. Germline CDR1 SGHTA, CDR2 FQGNSA. The CDR3 consists of 16 residues. Orbital computed tomography and thyroid ultrasound, together with serum TRAb and thyroxine and clinical symptoms, were used for diagnoses. Preceding any ophthalmopathy symptoms, the blood sample dates from first hyperthyroidism diagnosis.

Sequencing was carried out using blood. The chain recombines TRBV7-2 with TRBJ2-5; TRBD2 is a possible D gene (7 bases). This receptor was identified in a woman between 25 and 40 years old with Graves' hyperthyroidism that later progressed to Graves' ophthalmopathy. The CDR3: CASSLAGASGRESQYF. In DNA, the CDR3 is TGTGCCAGCAGCTTAGCGGGGGCTAGCGGTCGGGAGTCCCAGTACTTC.